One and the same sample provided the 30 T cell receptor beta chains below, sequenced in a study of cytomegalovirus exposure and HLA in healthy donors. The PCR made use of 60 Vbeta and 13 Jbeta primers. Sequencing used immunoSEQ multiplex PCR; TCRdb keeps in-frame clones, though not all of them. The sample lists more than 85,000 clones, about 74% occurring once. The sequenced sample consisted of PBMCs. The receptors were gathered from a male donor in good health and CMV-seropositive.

The CDR3 bases are TGCAGCGTCCCCGGACAGGGGGTCCATGGCTACACCTTC. It is translated as CSVPGQGVHGYTF. The V call is TRBV29-1, the J call TRBJ1-2, with TRBD1 matching 10 bases. After removal of 6 bases from V and 6 bases from J, the junction contained 7 bases not matched to a gene. Germline assignment: CDR1 SQVTM and CDR2 ANQGSEA. The CDR3 has 13 residues.

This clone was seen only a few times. The CDR3 reads CAIRPGLGSYEQYF. Written as DNA, the CDR3 is TGTGCCATCAGGCCGGGACTAGGGTCCTACGAGCAGTACTTC. This sequence joins TRBV10-3 and TRBJ2-7; 8 nucleotides align to TRBD2. CDR1 is ENHRY and CDR2 is SYGVKD in the germline V gene. This CDR3 is 14 amino acids long. V lost 6 bases, J lost 1 base, and 5 bases stayed unmatched.

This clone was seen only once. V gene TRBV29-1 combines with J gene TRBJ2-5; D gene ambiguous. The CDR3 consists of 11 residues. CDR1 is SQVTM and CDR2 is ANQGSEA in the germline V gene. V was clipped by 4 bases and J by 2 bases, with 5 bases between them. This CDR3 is CSVVEQETQYF. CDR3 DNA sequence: TGCAGCGTTGTCGAGCAAGAGACCCAGTACTTC.

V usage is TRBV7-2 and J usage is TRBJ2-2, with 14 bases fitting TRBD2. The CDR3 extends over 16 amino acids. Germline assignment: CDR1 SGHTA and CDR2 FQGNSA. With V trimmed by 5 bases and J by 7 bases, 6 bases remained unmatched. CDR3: CASSKTSGRGFGELFF. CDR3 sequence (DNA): TGTGCCAGCAGCAAGACTAGCGGGAGGGGTTTCGGGGAGCTGTTTTTT.

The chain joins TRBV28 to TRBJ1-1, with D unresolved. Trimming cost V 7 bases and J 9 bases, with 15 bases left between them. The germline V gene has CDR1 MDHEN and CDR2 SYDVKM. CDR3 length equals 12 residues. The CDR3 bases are TGTGCCAGCATACCGAGCCCGGGAAAAGCTTTCTTT. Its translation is CASIPSPGKAFF.

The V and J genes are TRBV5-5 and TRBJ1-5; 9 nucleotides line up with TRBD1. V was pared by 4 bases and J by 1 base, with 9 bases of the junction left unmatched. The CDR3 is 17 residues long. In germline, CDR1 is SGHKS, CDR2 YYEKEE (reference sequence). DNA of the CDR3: TGTGCCAGCAGCATCCGGGACAGGGTTTGGAGCAATCAGCCCCAGCATTTT. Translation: CASSIRDRVWSNQPQHF.

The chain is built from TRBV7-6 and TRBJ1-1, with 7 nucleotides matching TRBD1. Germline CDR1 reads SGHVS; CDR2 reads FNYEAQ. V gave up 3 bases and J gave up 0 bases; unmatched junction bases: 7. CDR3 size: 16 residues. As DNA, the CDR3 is TGTGCCAGCAGCTTGGAGGGACAGCAAATGAACACTGAAGCTTTCTTT. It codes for CASSLEGQQMNTEAFF.

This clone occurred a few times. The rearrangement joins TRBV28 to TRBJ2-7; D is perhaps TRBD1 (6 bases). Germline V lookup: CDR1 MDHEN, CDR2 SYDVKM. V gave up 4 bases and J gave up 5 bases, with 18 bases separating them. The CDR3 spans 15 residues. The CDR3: CASSSLGTGTDEQYF. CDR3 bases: TGTGCCAGCAGTTCCCTGGGAACAGGGACGGACGAGCAGTACTTC.

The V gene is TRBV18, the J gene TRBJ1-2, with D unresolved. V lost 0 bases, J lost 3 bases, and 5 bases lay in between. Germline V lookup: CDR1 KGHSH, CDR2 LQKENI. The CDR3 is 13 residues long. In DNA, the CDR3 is TGTGCCAGCTCACCACCCACAGACTATGGCTACACCTTC. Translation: CASSPPTDYGYTF.

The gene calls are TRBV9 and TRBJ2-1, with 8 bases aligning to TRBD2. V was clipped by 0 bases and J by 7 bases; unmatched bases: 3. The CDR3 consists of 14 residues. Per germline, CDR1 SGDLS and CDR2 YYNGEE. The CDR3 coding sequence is TGTGCCAGCAGCGTAGTCGGGGGGGCGAATGAGCAGTTCTTC. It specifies CASSVVGGANEQFF.

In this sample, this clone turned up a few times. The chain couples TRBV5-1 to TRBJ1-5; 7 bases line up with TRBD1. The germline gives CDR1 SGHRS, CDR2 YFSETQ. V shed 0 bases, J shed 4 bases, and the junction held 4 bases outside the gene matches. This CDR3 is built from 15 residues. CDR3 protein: CASSLGDRPNQPQHF. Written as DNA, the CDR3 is TGCGCCAGCAGCTTGGGGGACAGACCTAATCAGCCCCAGCATTTT.

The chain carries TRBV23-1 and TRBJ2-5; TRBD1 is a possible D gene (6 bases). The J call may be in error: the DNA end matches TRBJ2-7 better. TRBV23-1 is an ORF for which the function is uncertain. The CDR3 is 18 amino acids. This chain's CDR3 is CASSQLDPPDSSNYEQYF. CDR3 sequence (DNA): TGCGCCAGCAGTCAACTGGACCCCCCGGACAGTAGTAACTACGAGCAGTACTTC.

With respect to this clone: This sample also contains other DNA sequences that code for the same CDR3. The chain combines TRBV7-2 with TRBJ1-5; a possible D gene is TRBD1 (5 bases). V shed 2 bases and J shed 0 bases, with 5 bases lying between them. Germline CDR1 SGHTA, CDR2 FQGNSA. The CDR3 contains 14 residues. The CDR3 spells CASSLRGSNQPQHF. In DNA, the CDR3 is TGTGCCAGCAGCTTAAGGGGTAGCAATCAGCCCCAGCATTTT.

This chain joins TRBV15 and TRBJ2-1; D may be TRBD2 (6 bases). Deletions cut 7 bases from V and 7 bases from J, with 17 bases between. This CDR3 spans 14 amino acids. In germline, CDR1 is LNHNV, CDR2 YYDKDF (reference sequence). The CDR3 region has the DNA TGTGCCACCACTCCTGGCGCGGGGAGGAATGAGCAGTTCTTC. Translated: CATTPGAGRNEQFF.

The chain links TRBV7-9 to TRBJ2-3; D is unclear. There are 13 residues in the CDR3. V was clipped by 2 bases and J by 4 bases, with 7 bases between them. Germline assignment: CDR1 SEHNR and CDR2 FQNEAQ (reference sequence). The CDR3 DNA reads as TGTGCCAGCAGCTTACTAGGTGCAGATACGCAGTATTTT. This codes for CASSLLGADTQYF.

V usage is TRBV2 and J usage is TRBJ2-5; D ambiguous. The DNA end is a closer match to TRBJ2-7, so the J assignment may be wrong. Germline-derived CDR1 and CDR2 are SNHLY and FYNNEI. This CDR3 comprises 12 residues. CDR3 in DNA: TGTGCCAGCAGTGACCACTTATACGAGCAGTACTTC. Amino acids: CASSDHLYEQYF.

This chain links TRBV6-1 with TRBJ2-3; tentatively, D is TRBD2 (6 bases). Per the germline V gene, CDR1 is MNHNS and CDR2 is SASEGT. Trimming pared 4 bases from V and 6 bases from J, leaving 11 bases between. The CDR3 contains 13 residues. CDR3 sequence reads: CASSGRAGDTQYF. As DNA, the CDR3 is TGTGCCAGCAGTGGCAGGGCGGGGGATACGCAGTATTTT.

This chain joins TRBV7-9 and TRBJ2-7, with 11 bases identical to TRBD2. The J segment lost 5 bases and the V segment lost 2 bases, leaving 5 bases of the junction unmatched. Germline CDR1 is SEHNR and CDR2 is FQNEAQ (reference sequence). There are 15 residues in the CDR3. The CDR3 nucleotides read TGTGCCAGCAGCTTAACTACTAGCGGGAGCCACGAGCAGTACTTC. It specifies CASSLTTSGSHEQYF.

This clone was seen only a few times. This chain's CDR3 is CASSLKVATYNEQFF. In nucleotides, the CDR3 is TGTGCCAGCAGTTTAAAAGTAGCAACCTACAATGAGCAGTTCTTC. The gene calls are TRBV28 and TRBJ2-1; D is unresolved. Trimming pared 2 bases from V and 2 bases from J, leaving 10 bases between. Germline V gene data show CDR1 as MDHEN and CDR2 as SYDVKM. The CDR3 has 15 residues.

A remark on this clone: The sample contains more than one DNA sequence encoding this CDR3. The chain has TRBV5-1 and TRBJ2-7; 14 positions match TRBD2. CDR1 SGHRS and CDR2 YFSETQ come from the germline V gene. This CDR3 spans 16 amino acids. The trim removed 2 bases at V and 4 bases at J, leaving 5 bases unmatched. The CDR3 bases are TGCGCCAGCAGCTTAGGGACTAGCGGGAGTGGGTACGAGCAGTACTTC. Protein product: CASSLGTSGSGYEQYF.

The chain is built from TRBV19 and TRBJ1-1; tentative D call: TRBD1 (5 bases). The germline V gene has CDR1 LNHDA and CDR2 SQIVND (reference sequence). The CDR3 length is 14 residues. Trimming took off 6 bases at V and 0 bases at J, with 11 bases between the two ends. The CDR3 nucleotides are TGTGCCAGTAGCGGACAATATATGAACACTGAAGCTTTCTTT. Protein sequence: CASSGQYMNTEAFF. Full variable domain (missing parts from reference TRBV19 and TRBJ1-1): DGGITQSPKYLFRKEGQNVTLSCEQNLNHDAMYWYRQDPGQGLRLIYYSQIVNDFQKGDIAEGYSVSREKKESFPLTVTSAQKNPTAFYLCASSGQYMNTEAFFGQGTRLTVV.

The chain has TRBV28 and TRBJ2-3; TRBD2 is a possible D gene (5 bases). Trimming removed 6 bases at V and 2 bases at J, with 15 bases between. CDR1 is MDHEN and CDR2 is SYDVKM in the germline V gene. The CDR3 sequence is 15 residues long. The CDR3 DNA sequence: TGTGCCAGCAGCACCTATGGGGAGTCCACAGATACGCAGTATTTT. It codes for CASSTYGESTDTQYF.

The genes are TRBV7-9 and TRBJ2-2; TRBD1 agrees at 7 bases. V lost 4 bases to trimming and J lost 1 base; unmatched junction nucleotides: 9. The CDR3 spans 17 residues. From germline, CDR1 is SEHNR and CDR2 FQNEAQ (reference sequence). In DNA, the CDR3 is TGTGCCAGCAGCTGGACCGGGACAGCAGAGAACACCGGGGAGCTGTTTTTT. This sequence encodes CASSWTGTAENTGELFF.

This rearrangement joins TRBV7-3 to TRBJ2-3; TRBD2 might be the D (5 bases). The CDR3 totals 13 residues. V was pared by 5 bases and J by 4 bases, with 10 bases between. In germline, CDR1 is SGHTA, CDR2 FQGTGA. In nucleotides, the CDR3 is TGTGCCAGCAGCCATGACGGGGCAGATACGCAGTATTTT. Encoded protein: CASSHDGADTQYF.

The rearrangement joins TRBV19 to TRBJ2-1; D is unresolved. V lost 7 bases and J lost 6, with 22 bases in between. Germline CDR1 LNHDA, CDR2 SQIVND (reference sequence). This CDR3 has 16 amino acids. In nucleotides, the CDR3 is TGTGCCAGTACTCCCCTCCCAACGGGTTGGCTCAATGAGCAGTTCTTC. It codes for CASTPLPTGWLNEQFF.

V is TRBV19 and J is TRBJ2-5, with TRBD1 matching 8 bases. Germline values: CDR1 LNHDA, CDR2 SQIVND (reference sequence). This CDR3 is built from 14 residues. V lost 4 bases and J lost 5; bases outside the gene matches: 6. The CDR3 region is CASSTSGQAETQYF. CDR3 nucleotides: TGTGCCAGTAGTACCTCGGGACAGGCGGAGACCCAGTACTTC.

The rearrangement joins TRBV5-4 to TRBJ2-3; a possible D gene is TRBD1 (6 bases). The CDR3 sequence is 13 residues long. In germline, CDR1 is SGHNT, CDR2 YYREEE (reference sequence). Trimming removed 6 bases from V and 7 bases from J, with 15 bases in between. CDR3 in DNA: TGTGCCAGCAACCAGATAGGGGGACATACGCAGTATTTT. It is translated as CASNQIGGHTQYF.

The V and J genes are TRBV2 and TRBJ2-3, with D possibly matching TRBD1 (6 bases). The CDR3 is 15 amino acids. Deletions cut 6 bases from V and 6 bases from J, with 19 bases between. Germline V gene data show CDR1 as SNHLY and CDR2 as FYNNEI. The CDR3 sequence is CASSPGVTGLDTQYF. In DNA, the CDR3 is TGTGCCAGCAGCCCAGGGGTAACAGGACTGGATACGCAGTATTTT.

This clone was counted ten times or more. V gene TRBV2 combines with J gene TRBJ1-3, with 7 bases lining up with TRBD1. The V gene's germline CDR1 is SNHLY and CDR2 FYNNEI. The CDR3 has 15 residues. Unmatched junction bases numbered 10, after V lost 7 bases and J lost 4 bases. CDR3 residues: CASTTSRDRGNTIYF. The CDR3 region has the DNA TGTGCCAGCACAACCTCCCGGGACAGAGGAAACACCATATATTTT.

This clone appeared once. The CDR3 protein is CASSSNAGREGYEQYF. CDR3 bases: TGTGCCAGCAGCTCCAATGCCGGGCGGGAGGGATACGAGCAGTACTTC. The chain carries TRBV7-2 and TRBJ2-7, with TRBD2 identical over 9 bases. The CDR3 is made up of 16 amino acids. J gave up 4 bases and V 4 bases, and 11 bases lay outside the gene matches. Germline CDR1 SGHTA, CDR2 FQGNSA.